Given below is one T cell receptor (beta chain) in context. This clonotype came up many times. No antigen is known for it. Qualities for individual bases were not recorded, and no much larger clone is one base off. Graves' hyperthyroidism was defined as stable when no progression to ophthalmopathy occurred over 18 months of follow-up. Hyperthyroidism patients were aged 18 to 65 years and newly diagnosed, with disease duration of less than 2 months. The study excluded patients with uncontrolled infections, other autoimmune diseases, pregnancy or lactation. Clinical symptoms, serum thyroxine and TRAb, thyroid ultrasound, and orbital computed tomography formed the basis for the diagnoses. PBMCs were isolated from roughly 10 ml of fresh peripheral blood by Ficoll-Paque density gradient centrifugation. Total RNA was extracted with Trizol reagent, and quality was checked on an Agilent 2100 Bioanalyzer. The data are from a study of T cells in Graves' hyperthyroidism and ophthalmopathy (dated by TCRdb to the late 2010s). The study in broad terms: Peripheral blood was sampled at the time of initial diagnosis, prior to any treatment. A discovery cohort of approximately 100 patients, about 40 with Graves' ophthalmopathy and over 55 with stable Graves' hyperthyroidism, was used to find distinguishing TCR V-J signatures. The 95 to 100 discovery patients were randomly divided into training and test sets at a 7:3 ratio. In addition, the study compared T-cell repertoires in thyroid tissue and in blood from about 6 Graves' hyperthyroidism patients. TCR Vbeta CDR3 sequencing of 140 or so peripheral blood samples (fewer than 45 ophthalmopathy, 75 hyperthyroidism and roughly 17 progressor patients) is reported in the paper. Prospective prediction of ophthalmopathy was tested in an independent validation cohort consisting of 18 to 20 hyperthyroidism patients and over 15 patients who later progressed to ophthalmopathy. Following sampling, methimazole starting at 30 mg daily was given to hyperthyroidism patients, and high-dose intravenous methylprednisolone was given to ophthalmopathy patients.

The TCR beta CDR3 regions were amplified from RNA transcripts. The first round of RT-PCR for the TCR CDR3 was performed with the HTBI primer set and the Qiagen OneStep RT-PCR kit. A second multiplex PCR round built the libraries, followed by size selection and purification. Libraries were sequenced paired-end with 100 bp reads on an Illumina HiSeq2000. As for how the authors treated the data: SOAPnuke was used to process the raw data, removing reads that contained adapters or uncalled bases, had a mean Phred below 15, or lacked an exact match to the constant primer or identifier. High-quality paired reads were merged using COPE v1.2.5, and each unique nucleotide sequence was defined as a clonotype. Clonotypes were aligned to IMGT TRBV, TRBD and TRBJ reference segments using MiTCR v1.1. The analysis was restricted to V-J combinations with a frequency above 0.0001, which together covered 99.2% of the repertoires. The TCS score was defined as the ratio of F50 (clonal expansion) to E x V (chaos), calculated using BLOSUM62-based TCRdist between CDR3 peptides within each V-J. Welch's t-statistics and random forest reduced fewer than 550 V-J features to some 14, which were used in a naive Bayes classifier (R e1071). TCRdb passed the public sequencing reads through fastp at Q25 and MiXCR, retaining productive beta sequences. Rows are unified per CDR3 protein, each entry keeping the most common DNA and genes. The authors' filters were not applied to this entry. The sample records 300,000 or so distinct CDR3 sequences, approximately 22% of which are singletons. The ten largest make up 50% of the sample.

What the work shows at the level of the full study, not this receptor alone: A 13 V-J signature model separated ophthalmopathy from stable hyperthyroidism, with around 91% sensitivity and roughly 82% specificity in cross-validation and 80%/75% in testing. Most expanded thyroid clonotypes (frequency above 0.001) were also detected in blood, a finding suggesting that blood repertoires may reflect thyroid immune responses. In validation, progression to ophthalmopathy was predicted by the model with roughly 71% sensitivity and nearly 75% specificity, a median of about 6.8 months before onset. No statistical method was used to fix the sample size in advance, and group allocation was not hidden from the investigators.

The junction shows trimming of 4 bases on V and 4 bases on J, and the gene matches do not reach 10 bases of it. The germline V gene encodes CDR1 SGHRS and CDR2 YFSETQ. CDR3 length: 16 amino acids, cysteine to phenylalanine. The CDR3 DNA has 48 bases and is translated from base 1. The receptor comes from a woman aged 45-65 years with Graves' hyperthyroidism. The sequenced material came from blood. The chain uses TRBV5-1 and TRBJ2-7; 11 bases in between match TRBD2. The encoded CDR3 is CASSPQTSGISYEQYF. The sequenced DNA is TGCGCCAGCAGCCCTCAGACTAGCGGGATCTCATACGAGCAGTACTTC.